This entry lists 20 T cell receptor beta chains sequenced from one sample in a study of blood T cell repertoires in COVID-19. Profiled with immunoSEQ multiplex PCR; TCRdb holds only in-frame clones, not every one. The data show about 59,000 clones, around 70% seen once. The sequenced sample was peripheral blood. These TCRs come from a woman between 65 and 79 years old with acute or convalescent COVID-19.

This chain connects TRBV5-4 to TRBJ1-5, with 7 bases that match TRBD1. The CDR3 spans 15 residues. J lost 0 bases, V lost 9 bases, and 9 bases had no gene match. CDR1 is SGHNT and CDR2 is YYREEE in the germline V gene (reference sequence). CDR3: CATPRDSDSNQPQHF. CDR3 DNA: TGTGCCACCCCCCGGGACAGCGATAGCAATCAGCCCCAGCATTTT.

The chain has TRBV6-1 and TRBJ1-1, with D unresolved. The germline V and J ends were trimmed by 3 bases and 3 bases, with 8 bases remaining between them. This CDR3 has 13 residues. Looked up from germline, CDR1 is MNHNS and CDR2 is SASEGT. The CDR3 bases are TGTGCCAGCAGTGAGGCGAGGTACACTGAAGCTTTCTTT. Its translation is CASSEARYTEAFF.

A few counts support this clone. The V gene is TRBV14, the J gene TRBJ2-2, with D possibly being TRBD1 (6 bases). V was cut by 7 bases and J by 0 bases, with 12 bases left in between. Germline V gene lookup returns CDR1 SGHDN and CDR2 FVKESK. The length of the CDR3 is 15 residues. As DNA, the CDR3 is TGTGCCAGCAACCTGGGACATACGAACACCGGGGAGCTGTTTTTT. Protein sequence: CASNLGHTNTGELFF. Drawing the rest from reference TRBV14 and TRBJ2-2, the complete variable domain is EAGVTQFPSHSVIEKGQTVTLRCDPISGHDNLYWYRRVMGKEIKFLLHFVKESKQDESGMPNNRFLAERTGGTYSTLKVQPAELEDSGVYFCASNLGHTNTGELFFGEGSRLTVL.

The chain links TRBV6-5 to TRBJ1-1; a weak D match, TRBD1 (6 bases). The CDR3 extends over 13 amino acids. The V gene lost 5 bases and the J gene lost 3 bases, with 10 bases spanning the gap. CDR1 is MNHEY, CDR2 SVGAGI, per germline. The CDR3 is CASSRRGDTEAFF. Here the CDR3 DNA reads TGTGCCAGCAGTCGCAGGGGCGACACTGAAGCTTTCTTT.

This clone was seen more than once but under ten times. The V and J genes are TRBV19 and TRBJ2-2; the D gene is possibly TRBD1 (5 bases). The length of the CDR3 is 17 residues. Looked up from germline, CDR1 is LNHDA and CDR2 is SQIVND (reference sequence). V was shortened by 7 bases and J by 1 base, with 19 bases between the two germline ends. The CDR3, as DNA: TGTGCCAGTACCAAAGGGGCCTCCCAGGGGAACACCGGGGAGCTGTTTTTT. Residues: CASTKGASQGNTGELFF.

V and J are TRBV5-1 and TRBJ2-4; D is perhaps TRBD1 (5 bases). Trimming took off 2 bases at V and 2 bases at J, with 8 bases between the two ends. From germline, CDR1 is SGHRS and CDR2 YFSETQ. CDR3 length: 14 amino acids. The CDR3 loop is CASSLGDSKNIQYF. The DNA of the CDR3 is TGCGCCAGCAGCTTAGGGGATTCCAAAAACATTCAGTACTTC.

The chain uses TRBV6-5 and TRBJ2-2, with D tentatively TRBD1 (5 bases). This CDR3 is 15 amino acids long. Germline V gene sequence: CDR1 MNHEY, CDR2 SVGAGI. The V gene lost 5 bases and the J gene lost 5 bases, with 15 bases spanning the gap. Here the CDR3 reads CASSTRQRGTGELFF. The DNA for the CDR3 is TGTGCCAGCAGTACCCGTCAAAGGGGAACCGGGGAGCTGTTTTTT.

A few counts support this clone. The V call is TRBV5-1, the J call TRBJ1-2, with D hard to call. Germline CDR1 reads SGHRS; CDR2 reads YFSETQ. The V and J ends lost 5 bases and 3 bases respectively, with 8 bases between them. This CDR3 spans 12 amino acids. CDR3 residues: CASRETDYGYTF. CDR3 DNA sequence: TGCGCCAGCAGGGAGACCGACTATGGCTACACCTTC.

J is TRBJ1-5 and V is TRBV19; 8 bases line up with TRBD1. In germline, CDR1 is LNHDA, CDR2 SQIVND (reference sequence). J gave up 6 bases and V 3 bases, and 10 bases lay outside the gene matches. The CDR3 covers 16 residues. In DNA, the CDR3 is TGTGCCAGTAGTATGAGACAGGGGAACAAAGGTCAGCCCCAGCATTTT. It specifies CASSMRQGNKGQPQHF.

This chain uses TRBV12-5 with TRBJ1-5; 10 bases agree with TRBD1. This CDR3 comprises 18 residues. V gave up 4 bases and J gave up 0 bases; unmatched junction bases: 9. Germline V gene lookup returns CDR1 LGHNT and CDR2 FRNRAP. CDR3 sequence reads: CASGSSGTGVYSNQPQHF. In DNA form, the CDR3 reads TGTGCTAGTGGTTCCTCCGGGACAGGGGTCTATAGCAATCAGCCCCAGCATTTT.

CDR3 region: CASSIGLNSPLHF. In DNA, the CDR3 is TGTGCCAGTAGTATAGGACTTAATTCACCCCTCCACTTT. V usage is TRBV19 and J usage is TRBJ1-6; no definite D call. Germline CDR1 LNHDA, CDR2 SQIVND (reference sequence). The ends were cut back, 1 base at V and 6 bases at J, with 4 bases in the middle. The CDR3 has 13 amino acids. The full variable domain, with the rest looked up from reference TRBV19 and TRBJ1-6, is DGGITQSPKYLFRKEGQNVTLSCEQNLNHDAMYWYRQDPGQGLRLIYYSQIVNDFQKGDIAEGYSVSREKKESFPLTVTSAQKNPTAFYLCASSIGLNSPLHFGNGTRLTVT.

This chain joins TRBV4-2 and TRBJ1-2, with a tentative D call TRBD1 (6 bases). The germline CDR1 and CDR2 sequences are LGHNA and YNFKEQ. Trimming took 0 bases from V and 4 from J, leaving 12 bases between them. This CDR3 is 15 amino acids long. The CDR3 here is CASSQENRVAYGYTF. The CDR3 DNA sequence: TGTGCCAGCAGCCAAGAAAACAGGGTGGCCTATGGCTACACCTTC.

The genes are TRBV5-4 and TRBJ2-3; 10 bases match TRBD2. The CDR3 runs to 16 residues. The germline gives CDR1 SGHNT, CDR2 YYREEE (reference sequence). V gave up 1 base and J gave up 4 bases; unmatched junction bases: 6. The CDR3 sequence: CASSLWGLAGADTQYF. The CDR3, as DNA: TGTGCCAGCAGCTTGTGGGGGCTAGCGGGGGCAGATACGCAGTATTTT. The full variable domain, its missing parts supplied by reference TRBV5-4 and TRBJ2-3, is ETGVTQSPTHLIKTRGQQVTLRCSSQSGHNTVSWYQQALGQGPQFIFQYYREEENGRGNFPPRFSGLQFPNYSSELNVNALELDDSALYLCASSLWGLAGADTQYFGPGTRLTVL.

The chain combines TRBV9 with TRBJ2-2; possible D gene TRBD2, 6 bases. The CDR3 loop spans 14 amino acids. Between the trimmed V and J ends, which lost 2 bases and 4 bases, there was a span of 9 bases. CDR1 SGDLS and CDR2 YYNGEE come from the germline V gene. The CDR3 nucleotides read TGTGCCAGCAGCGTGGGGGGTGGCACCGGGGAGCTGTTTTTT. Residues: CASSVGGGTGELFF.

This chain joins TRBV5-1 and TRBJ2-3; 10 bases fit TRBD2. CDR1 and CDR2 (germline): SGHRS, YFSETQ. The CDR3 contains 15 residues. V was pared by 6 bases and J by 3 bases, with 7 bases of the junction left unmatched. Written as DNA, the CDR3 is TGCGCCAGCAATGTCCTGACTAGCGGGACAGATACGCAGTATTTT. Amino acids: CASNVLTSGTDTQYF.

This clone was recorded once. The rearrangement joins TRBV24-1 to TRBJ2-6, with TRBD1 identical over 11 bases. The CDR3 contains 19 residues. Trimming at V came to 3 bases and at J to 0 bases, leaving 6 bases not matched to a gene. Germline V gives CDR1 KGHDR, CDR2 SFDVKD. CDR3 protein: CATSDPWDRGTSGANVLTF. The CDR3, as DNA: TGTGCCACCAGTGATCCCTGGGACAGGGGGACCTCTGGGGCCAACGTCCTGACTTTC.

The chain combines TRBV15 with TRBJ1-2, with TRBD1 identical over 7 bases. The CDR3 has 14 amino acids. V was clipped by 11 bases and J by 3 bases; unmatched bases: 12. Germline V gives CDR1 LNHNV, CDR2 YYDKDF (reference sequence). The CDR3 protein is CAARGNRGDYGYTF. Here the CDR3 DNA reads TGTGCCGCCCGAGGGAACAGGGGAGACTATGGCTACACCTTC. Full variable domain (rest looked up from reference TRBV15 and TRBJ1-2): DAMVIQNPRYQVTQFGKPVTLSCSQTLNHNVMYWYQQKSSQAPKLLFHYYDKDFNNEADTPDNFQSRRPNTSFCFLDIRSPGLGDTAMYLCAARGNRGDYGYTFGSGTRLTVV.

The chain carries TRBV29-1 and TRBJ2-4, with D tentatively TRBD2 (6 bases). The CDR3 runs 17 residues. V shed 4 bases and J shed 1 base, with 20 bases lying between them. Germline loops: CDR1 SQVTM, CDR2 ANQGSEA. In DNA form, the CDR3 reads TGCAGCGTTGTATCCAACGCGGGGCGAGGGGCCAAAAACATTCAGTACTTC. Its translation: CSVVSNAGRGAKNIQYF.

V is TRBV5-1 and J is TRBJ2-5; D is possibly TRBD2 (5 bases). The V and J ends lost 2 bases and 4 bases respectively, with 6 bases between them. The CDR3 is made up of 12 amino acids. Germline V gene sequence: CDR1 SGHRS, CDR2 YFSETQ. The DNA for the CDR3 is TGCGCCAGCAGCTTAGAGGGAGAGACCCAGTACTTC. Encoded protein: CASSLEGETQYF.

In this sample, this clone turned up once. The chain has TRBV2 and TRBJ2-1; the D gene is possibly TRBD1 (5 bases). Per the germline V gene, CDR1 is SNHLY and CDR2 is FYNNEI. Trimming pared 2 bases from V and 6 bases from J, leaving 11 bases between. There are 14 residues in the CDR3. This CDR3 reads CASSELDSINEQFF. CDR3 nucleotides: TGTGCCAGCAGTGAACTAGACAGTATCAATGAGCAGTTCTTC.